This T cell receptor beta chain is from a study of T-cell reconstitution after alpha-beta-depleted transplantation in children (dated by TCRdb to about 2016). For the study in its entirety: The study quantitatively tracked T-cell immune reconstitution after TCRalphabeta/CD19-depleted allogeneic hematopoietic cell transplantation in children using TCR repertoire profiling.

Library prep was done by PCR. Sequenced using an Illumina HiSeq 2500. To normalize quantification of the TCRbeta repertoire, the TCR libraries were built with molecular barcoding that relied on unique molecular identifiers. TCRdb reprocessing: public reads trimmed at Q25 with fastp, clones called with MiXCR, in-frame beta chains kept. Duplicate CDR3 protein sequences are folded into a single record with the most common DNA and genes. The sample includes about 58,000 distinct CDR3 sequences, with 40% to 45% observed a single time. The top ten hold less than 98% of the sample. CDR1 SQVTM and CDR2 ANQGSEA are derived from the germline V gene. The CDR3 measures 17 amino acids from cysteine to phenylalanine. Just the 51-base CDR3 DNA is kept, in frame starting at base 1. The germline V and J ends show losses of 5 bases and 0 bases respectively, and no gene match explains 10 bases of the junction. Turning to this clonotype: Its binding antigen is unknown. No clone much larger than this one lies a single base away; base qualities are absent.

Findings and caveats that apply to the study as a whole: About two months after transplant, the apparently early recovery of alphabetaT-cell counts reportedly depended on just several hundred clones that had expanded rapidly and came from non-depleted graft cells. Over the following months the frequencies of hyperexpanded clones went down, and after one year T-cell counts and TCRbeta diversity were mostly credited to newly produced T cells. In some patients, the high TCRbeta diversity seen at day 60 was put down to recipient T cells and intrathymic progenitors that had survived conditioning.

The treatment or condition label here, explained by the study, means: allogeneic hematopoietic cell transplantation with graft depleted of TCRalphabeta T cells and CD19 B cells. The children who served as transplant recipients had been given grafts of TCRalphabeta/CD19-depleted allogeneic hematopoietic cells. The V and J genes are TRBV29-1 and TRBJ2-1; 10 middle bases align to TRBD2. This TCR was recovered from a male patient aged 10-17 years who had a stem cell transplant for acute lymphoblastic leukemia, so the T cells may come from the graft donor. The sequences come from PBMCs, mostly from graft donor cells, collected 360 days after TCRalphabeta/CD19-depleted stem cell transplant. The encoded CDR3 is CSVRTSGLLSSYNEQFF. The bases are TGCAGCGTTAGGACTAGCGGTCTTCTTAGCTCCTACAATGAGCAGTTCTTC.